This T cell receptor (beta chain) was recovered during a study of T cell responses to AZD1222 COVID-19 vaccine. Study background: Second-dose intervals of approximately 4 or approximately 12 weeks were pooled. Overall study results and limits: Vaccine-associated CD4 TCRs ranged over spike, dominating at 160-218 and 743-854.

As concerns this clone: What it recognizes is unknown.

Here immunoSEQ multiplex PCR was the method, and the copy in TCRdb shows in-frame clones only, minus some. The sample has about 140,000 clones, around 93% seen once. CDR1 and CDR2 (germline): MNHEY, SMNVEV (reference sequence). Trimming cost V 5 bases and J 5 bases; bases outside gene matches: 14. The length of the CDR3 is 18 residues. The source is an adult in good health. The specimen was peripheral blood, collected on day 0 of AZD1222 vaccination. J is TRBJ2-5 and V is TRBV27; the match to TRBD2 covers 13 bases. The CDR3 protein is CASSHTSRTSGSSETQYF. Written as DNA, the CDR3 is TGTGCCAGCAGTCATACCTCCCGGACTAGCGGGAGTTCGGAGACCCAGTACTTC.